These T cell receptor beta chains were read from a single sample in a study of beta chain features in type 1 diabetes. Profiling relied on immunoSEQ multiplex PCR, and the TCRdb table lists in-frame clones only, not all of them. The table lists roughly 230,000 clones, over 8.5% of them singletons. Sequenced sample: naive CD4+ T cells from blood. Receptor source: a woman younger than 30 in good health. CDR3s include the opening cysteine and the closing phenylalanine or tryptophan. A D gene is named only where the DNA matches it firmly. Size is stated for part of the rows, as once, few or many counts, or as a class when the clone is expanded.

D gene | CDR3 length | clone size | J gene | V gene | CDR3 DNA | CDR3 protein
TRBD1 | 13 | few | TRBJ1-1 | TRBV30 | TGTGCCCGGGCAGGGGGAATGAACACTGAAGCTTTCTTT | CARAGGMNTEAFF
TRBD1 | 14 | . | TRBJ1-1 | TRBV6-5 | TGTGCCAGCAGTTACTTTGCACGACAGGGATCAGCTTTCTTT | CASSYFARQGSAFF
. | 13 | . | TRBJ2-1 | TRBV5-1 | TGCGCCAGCAGGCCGGGAGAAGACAATGAGCAGTTCTTC | CASRPGEDNEQFF
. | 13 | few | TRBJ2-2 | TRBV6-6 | TGTGCCAGCAGTACACAGGGTTCCGGGGAGCTGTTTTTT | CASSTQGSGELFF
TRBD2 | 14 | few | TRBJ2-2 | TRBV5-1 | TGCGCCAGCAGCCCTACTAGCGTTGGCGGGGAGCTGTTTTTT | CASSPTSVGGELFF
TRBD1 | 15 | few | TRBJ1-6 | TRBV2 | TGTGCCAGCAGAACCGGGGACAGCCAACGATCACCCCTCCACTTT | CASRTGDSQRSPLHF
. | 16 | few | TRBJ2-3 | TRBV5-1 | TGCGCCAGCAGCTTGGGTCGAGTCCGGAGCACAGATACGCAGTATTTT | CASSLGRVRSTDTQYF
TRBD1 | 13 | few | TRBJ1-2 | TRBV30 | TGTGCCTGGAGACGTCAGGGGGCCTATGGCTACACCTTC | CAWRRQGAYGYTF
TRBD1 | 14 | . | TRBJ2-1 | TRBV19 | TGTGCCACTTCTGGGACAGGGGTCTACAATGAGCAGTTCTTC | CATSGTGVYNEQFF
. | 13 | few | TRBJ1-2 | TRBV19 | TGTGCCAGTAGTATACAAGGGGACTATGGCTACACCTTC | CASSIQGDYGYTF
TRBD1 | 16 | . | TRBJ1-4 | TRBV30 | TGTGCCTGGAGTAAGCGACAGGGGAGGCTTAATGAAAAACTGTTTTTT | CAWSKRQGRLNEKLFF
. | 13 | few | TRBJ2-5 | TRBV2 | TGTGCCAGCAGTGAAGCAGGGGTGGAGACCCAGTACTTC | CASSEAGVETQYF
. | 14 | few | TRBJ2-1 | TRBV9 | TGTGCCAGCAGCGTGGGGCGCGGGAACAATGAGCAGTTCTTC | CASSVGRGNNEQFF